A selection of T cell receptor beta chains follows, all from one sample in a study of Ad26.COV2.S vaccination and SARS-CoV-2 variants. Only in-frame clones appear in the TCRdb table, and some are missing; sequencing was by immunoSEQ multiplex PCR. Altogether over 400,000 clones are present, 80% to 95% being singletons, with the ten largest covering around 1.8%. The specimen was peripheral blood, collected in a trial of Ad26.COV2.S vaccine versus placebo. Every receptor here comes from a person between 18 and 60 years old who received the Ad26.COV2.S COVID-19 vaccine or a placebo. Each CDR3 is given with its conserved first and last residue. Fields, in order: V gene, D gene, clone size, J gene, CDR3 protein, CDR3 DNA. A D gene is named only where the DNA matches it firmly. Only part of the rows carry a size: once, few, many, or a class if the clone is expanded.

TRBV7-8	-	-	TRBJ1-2	CASSLEGHGYTF	TGTGCCAGCAGCTTAGAAGGGCATGGCTACACCTTC
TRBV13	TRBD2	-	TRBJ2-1	CASSDGSGTSGISSSYNEQFF	TGTGCCAGCAGCGACGGGTCCGGGACTAGCGGTATTTCGAGCTCCTACAATGAGCAGTTCTTC
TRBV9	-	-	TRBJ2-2	CASSAEGSTGELFF	TGTGCCAGCAGCGCGGAGGGGTCCACCGGGGAGCTGTTTTTT
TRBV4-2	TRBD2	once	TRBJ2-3	CASSQEGRTSGGWADTQYF	TGTGCCAGCAGCCAAGAGGGTCGGACTAGCGGGGGGTGGGCAGATACGCAGTATTTT
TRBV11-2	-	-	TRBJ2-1	CASSPTLNNEQFF	TGTGCCAGCAGCCCGACACTTAACAATGAGCAGTTCTTC
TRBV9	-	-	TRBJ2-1	CASSQRPYNEQFF	TGTGCCAGCAGCCAGAGACCCTACAATGAGCAGTTCTTC
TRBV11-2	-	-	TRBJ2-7	CASSRGQGPGLGQYF	TGTGCCAGCAGCCGCGGGCAGGGCCCTGGGCTTGGGCAGTACTTC
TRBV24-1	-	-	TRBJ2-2	CATSLNTGELFF	TGTGCCACCAGCCTGAACACCGGGGAGCTGTTTTTT
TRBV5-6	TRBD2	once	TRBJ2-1	CASSFRLAGGPGNEQFF	TGTGCCAGCAGCTTTCGACTAGCGGGGGGGCCGGGTAATGAGCAGTTCTTC
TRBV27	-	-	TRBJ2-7	CASSYPGRRGYEQYF	TGTGCCAGCAGTTATCCGGGACGTAGGGGCTACGAGCAGTACTTC
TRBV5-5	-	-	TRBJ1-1	CASIVGWGSTEAFF	TGTGCCAGCATCGTTGGTTGGGGTAGTACTGAAGCTTTCTTT
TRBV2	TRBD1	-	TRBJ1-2	CASSGDRLNYGYTF	TGTGCCAGCAGTGGGGACAGGTTGAACTATGGCTACACCTTC
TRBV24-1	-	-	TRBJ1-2	CATSDIGRVNGYTF	TGTGCCACCAGTGATATAGGACGGGTGAATGGCTACACCTTC
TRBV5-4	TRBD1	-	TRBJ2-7	CASSVPTGGPSYEQYF	TGTGCCAGCAGCGTACCAACAGGGGGGCCGTCCTACGAGCAGTACTTC
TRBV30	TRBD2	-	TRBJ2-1	CAWSVAAGAYEQFF	TGTGCCTGGAGTGTCGCAGCGGGGGCATATGAGCAGTTCTTC
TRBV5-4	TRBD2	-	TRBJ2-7	CASSLGGAGGYEQYF	TGTGCCAGCAGCCTGGGAGGAGCGGGGGGCTACGAGCAGTACTTC
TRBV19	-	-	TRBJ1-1	CASSIWEGNTEAFF	TGTGCCAGTAGTATTTGGGAAGGGAACACTGAAGCTTTCTTT
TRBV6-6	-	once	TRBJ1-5	CASSPGTRGSSNQPQHF	TGTGCCAGCAGTCCCGGGACCCGGGGCTCGAGCAATCAGCCCCAGCATTTT
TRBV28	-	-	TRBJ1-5	CASSLGSFGNQPQHF	TGTGCCAGCAGTTTGGGCAGTTTCGGCAATCAGCCCCAGCATTTT
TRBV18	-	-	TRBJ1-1	CASSPPGAAGNTEAFF	TGTGCCAGCTCACCACCTGGAGCGGCAGGGAACACTGAAGCTTTCTTT
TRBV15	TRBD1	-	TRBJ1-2	CATTAGRTGTYGYTF	TGTGCCACCACAGCTGGACGGACAGGGACCTATGGCTACACCTTC
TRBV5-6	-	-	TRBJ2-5	CASSLAASAETQYF	TGTGCCAGCAGCTTGGCGGCTAGCGCGGAGACCCAGTACTTC
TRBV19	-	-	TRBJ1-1	CASRKGGMNTEAFF	TGTGCCAGTAGGAAAGGGGGAATGAACACTGAAGCTTTCTTT
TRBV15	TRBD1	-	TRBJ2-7	CATSMKRTGAAYEQYF	TGTGCCACCAGCATGAAAAGGACAGGGGCAGCCTACGAGCAGTACTTC
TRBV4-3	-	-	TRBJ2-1	CASSQDSRQTRNEQFF	TGCGCCAGCAGCCAAGATAGTAGGCAGACCCGAAATGAGCAGTTCTTC
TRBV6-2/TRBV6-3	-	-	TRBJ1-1	CASSYRSPGEGTEAFF	TGTGCCAGCAGTTACCGTTCCCCAGGGGAAGGCACTGAAGCTTTCTTT
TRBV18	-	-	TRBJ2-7	CASSAQGPTYF	TGTGCCAGCTCAGCTCAGGGACCCACGTACTTC
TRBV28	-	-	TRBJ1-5	CASSSGHNQPQHF	TGTGCCAGCAGTTCAGGGCACAATCAGCCCCAGCATTTT
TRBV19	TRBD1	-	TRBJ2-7	CASRQEQGAREQYF	TGTGCCAGTAGACAGGAGCAGGGGGCACGGGAGCAGTACTTC
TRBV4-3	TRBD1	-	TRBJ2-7	CASSLRTGIYEQYF	TGCGCCAGCAGCCTTCGGACAGGGATCTACGAGCAGTACTTC
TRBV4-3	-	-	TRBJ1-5	CASSQDGNQPQHF	TGCGCCAGCAGCCAAGATGGCAATCAGCCCCAGCATTTT